This T cell receptor (beta chain) was profiled in a study of cytomegalovirus exposure and HLA in healthy donors (dated by TCRdb to the late 2010s). With respect to the entire study: An earlier analysis of about 530 of the donors reported approximately 280 Gb of sequence data and around 120 million unique TCR beta sequences obtained from around 170 million T cells. An early release covering around 630 HLA-typed donors comprised 250 to 350 gigabases of sequencing data and tens of millions of unique TCR sequences. The genetic ancestry cluster associated with self-reported Caucasian donors included around four fifths of the 398 genotyped donors. The aim of the study was to test whether cataloging public T cell receptors could identify signatures of past pathogen exposure. The study profiled the T cell repertoires of under 700 subjects by immunosequencing and related them to cytomegalovirus serostatus. In addition to the first cohort of about 650 subjects, a separate validation cohort of some 120 different subjects was used. High-throughput TCR immunosequencing, statistical association of individual TCRs with disease status, and machine learning were combined to predict cytomegalovirus infection status. In a later analysis, previously published TCR beta repertoires from 666 donors were re-analyzed and high-resolution HLA genotyping was added so that TCR occurrence patterns could be studied. The later analysis used no new phenotypic data to find candidate immune exposures, relying instead on TCR beta sequences and their occurrence across donors. An earlier analysis of about 600 of the donors used high-throughput TCR beta sequencing to judge whether each TCR beta V gene segment behaved as functional or pseudogenic. Alongside the repertoire data, information on donor age, sex, ethnicity and CMV serostatus was compiled. In a later genetic analysis, genome-wide SNP genotypes for about 65% of the roughly 670 donors were used, and that subset was treated as a discovery cohort. All discovery cohort repertoires had been generated on a single sequencing platform. Both class I and class II loci were covered by HLA typing, at four-digit resolution. The number of typed donors differed by locus: about 620-640 for A, B, C, DRB1 and DQB1; some 540 for DQA1; approximately 610 for DPA1; and roughly 490 for DPB1. A few DR-DQ haplotypes were handled as single units for association and clustering because linkage in the cohort was strong. Across 300 to 400 genotyped donors of the cohort, an average of roughly 250,000 unique TCR beta nucleotide sequences per donor were sequenced, and roughly 17% of those sequences were non-productive.

Study-level results and caveats: In a later analysis, around 17,000 TCR beta sequences were associated with specific HLA alleles at a false discovery rate of 0.05. Immune exposure information for the cohort was limited to CMV serostatus. A further reported finding was that TCR beta sequences accurately predicted the HLA-A and HLA-B alleles for most subjects in the first cohort. A later genetic analysis reported fewer N-insertions in productive TCRs among donors in an Asian-associated ancestry cluster than the roughly 620-donor mean. In a later analysis, most CMV-associated TCR beta chains were found to appear HLA-restricted, with HLA associations seemingly driven largely by CMV exposure. A later analysis found that HLA-associated TCR beta chains were more clonally expanded and had lower generation probabilities than equally common non-associated chains. Most TCR sequences were observed very rarely across donors, whereas some public TCRs were present in many individuals. The cohort was sequenced for TCR beta chains only, and without alpha or paired-chain data the features that could be detected were limited. It was suggested by the authors that the approach could potentially be generalized to other disease states and immunological phenotypes. HLA typing was unavailable for some donors at each locus, so association tests used only the typed subset. When HLA alleles, especially DR and DQ, strongly co-occurred, attributing TCR associations to individual alleles was difficult. The 87-base-pair reads could not distinguish some IMGT-functional V segments, including TRBV6-2 and TRBV6-3, so those segments were excluded. Correlated functional status among segregating V segments might reflect linkage disequilibrium, but an unknown experimental factor could not be ruled out. The classifier was reported to diagnose cytomegalovirus status with high specificity and sensitivity in both the original cohort and the validation cohort. A later analysis reported that several top co-occurrence clusters appeared linked to parvovirus B19, influenza, CMV and Epstein-Barr virus. An association between a missense DCLRE1C variant and V-gene and J-gene trimming of TCR beta chains was found in a later genetic analysis and replicated in an independent cohort. A total of about 150 TCR beta chains were listed by the study as associated with cytomegalovirus. A later analysis found that TCR association rates varied across HLA loci, with DRB1 alleles showing the most associated TCRs and HLA-C alleles the fewest. An earlier analysis of some 560 of the donors showed that most TCR beta V segments appeared in productive rearrangements either about 90% or about 30% of the time, which broadly matched IMGT annotations. A cluster of highly shared sequence variants was judged likely to represent a technical artifact of the sequencing pipeline. A few of the identified cytomegalovirus-associated TCR beta chains were confirmed in vitro to be specific for cytomegalovirus antigens. About 17 rarely observed V segments, including chromosome 9 orphons, were excluded from the earlier analysis of approximately 500 of the donors because counts were too low. The presence/absence analyses assumed that sequencing depth was roughly uniform across donors, and that assumption may not be true.

The cohort was made up of 500 to 850 healthy bone marrow donors. At the time of sampling, all cohort members were nominally healthy, though unrecorded immune exposures were likely present. The donor was CMV seronegative and was included in the group of several hundred seronegative cohort members. Every donor gave a peripheral blood sample, and the peripheral blood mononuclear cells from that sample were used for TCR beta sequencing. The Qiagen DNeasy Blood Extraction Kit was used to extract genomic DNA from the blood cell samples. The germline V gene encodes CDR1 MNHEY and CDR2 SVGAGI. From the cysteine through the phenylalanine, the CDR3 covers 15 amino acids. Only the CDR3 DNA is retained, 45 bases long and in frame from the first base. Between the V and J ends, shortened by 5 bases and 0 bases respectively, the junction contains 10 bases. This clone was seen a few times. Its antigen remains undetermined. The sample holds no much larger clone one base away, and base qualities are not on file.

Library preparation was by the immunoSEQ multiplex PCR assay. For the multiplex PCR, a mixture combining 60 forward primers for TCR Vbeta segments and 13 reverse primers for TCR Jbeta segments was used. A multiplex PCR assay on genomic DNA amplified the CDR3 region of rearranged TCR beta genes. On the Illumina HiSeq System, the amplified TCR beta libraries were sequenced as 87-base-pair reads. In the original analysis: In a later analysis, around 80 million unique TCR beta chains were counted across the roughly 610 repertoires, and roughly 10 million of these chains were shared by at least two donors. Raw reads were error-corrected and collapsed into unique sequences with a nearest-neighbor algorithm that merged closely related sequences to remove PCR and sequencing errors. To assign V, D and J gene segments, CDR3 sequences were aligned to IMGT reference sequences. For a sequence to be retained, a match of at least six nucleotides to both a V gene segment and a J gene segment was required. A rearrangement was called productive if the CDR3 had no stop codons and remained in frame with V and J, and every other rearrangement was called non-productive. Following IMGT convention, CDR3 was defined as the stretch from the second conserved V-encoded cysteine up to the conserved J-encoded phenylalanine. In an earlier analysis of just under 600 of the donors, sequences lacking an unambiguous match to a single V gene segment were excluded. In an earlier analysis of several hundred of the donors, V segments were called functional above 56.7% productive rearrangements and were called segregating when the between-donor standard deviation exceeded 5%. To diagnose cytomegalovirus status from the catalog of TCR beta chain sequences, a statistical classification framework was built. In a later analysis, V and J genes were assigned by comparing TCR nucleotide sequences against IMGT/GENE-DB human TR gene sequences. The TCRdist pipeline was used in a later analysis to assign CDR3 sequences and most-parsimonious VDJ recombination scenarios. In a later analysis, every TCR beta chain was defined by the combination of its CDR3 amino acid sequence and its V-gene family, and reads without a unique V-gene family were dropped. To address suspected cross-contamination and a sequencing artifact, a later analysis removed around 590 highly shared, low-generation-probability nucleotide sequences. For each public chain, a later analysis derived a clonal expansion index from normalized ranks of inferred template counts within each repertoire. Generation probabilities in a later analysis came from a VDJ recombination model fitted to out-of-frame rearrangements, and those results were checked against IGoR. In a later analysis, TCR-TCR, TCR-HLA and TCR-CMV co-occurrence was scored with hypergeometric tests, and a repertoire-size bias correction was applied to TCR pairs. False discovery rates were estimated in a later analysis by permuting HLA or CMV assignments 20 times. A later analysis grouped co-occurring TCRs with DBSCAN, adding TCRdist sequence similarity when clustering within HLA-allele-positive subsets. For co-occurrence clustering, repertoires with fewer than 30,000 or more than 120,000 public chains were excluded, along with 5 or 6 repertoires with anomalous nucleotide sharing. The table was pulled from immuneACCESS by TCRdb, which kept in-frame rearrangements only. Such tables lose some clones; where checked, under half of the loss comes from unresolved V genes, and the rest has no known cause. D and trimming were read from the DNA, whereas the V and J calls and clone size are those reported in that table. In this sample the table shows approximately 180,000 clones, over 60% of which occur a single time. The ten largest clones add up to approximately 1% of the sample.

This TCR derives from a woman between 35 and 50 years old in good health and CMV-seronegative. The sequenced sample consisted of PBMCs. The rearranged segments are TRBV6-5 and TRBJ1-4, with the D gene not clear enough to name. The CDR3 protein is CASSQIFTTNEKLFF. The DNA is TGTGCCAGCAGTCAGATATTTACAACTAATGAAAAACTGTTTTTT.